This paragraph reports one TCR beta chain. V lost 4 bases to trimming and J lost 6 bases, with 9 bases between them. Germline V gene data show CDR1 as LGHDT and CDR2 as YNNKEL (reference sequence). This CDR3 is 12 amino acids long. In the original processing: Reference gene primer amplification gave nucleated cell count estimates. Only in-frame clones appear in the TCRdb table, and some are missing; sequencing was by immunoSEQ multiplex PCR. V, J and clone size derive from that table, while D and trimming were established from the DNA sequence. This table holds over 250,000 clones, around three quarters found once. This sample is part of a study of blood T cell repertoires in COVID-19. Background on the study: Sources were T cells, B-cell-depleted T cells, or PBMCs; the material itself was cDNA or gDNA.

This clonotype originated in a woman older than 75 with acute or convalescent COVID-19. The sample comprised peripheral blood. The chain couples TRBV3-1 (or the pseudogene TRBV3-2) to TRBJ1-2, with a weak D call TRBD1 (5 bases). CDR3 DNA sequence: TGTGCCAGCAGCCCCTGGGGCGATGGCTACACCTTC. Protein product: CASSPWGDGYTF.